Presented here are 30 T cell receptor beta chains from one specimen sequenced in a study of blood T cells in healthy people across ages. Primers used in a second PCR of roughly 7 to 12 cycles were a sample-barcoded 5' primer and a J-beta primer mix. TCRdb ran MiXCR on the 5' RACE reads and lists one entry per CDR3 protein. Among nearly 1 million distinct CDR3 sequences listed, about 53% were seen once. Material for sequencing was blood. These receptors came from a woman aged 55-70 years in good health.

The chain carries TRBV7-2 and TRBJ2-7; 10 bases line up with TRBD2. The DNA matches TRBJ2-1 better at its end, which makes the J call doubtful. The CDR3 runs to 19 residues. The germline gives CDR1 SGHTA, CDR2 FQGNSA. CDR3 protein: CASSLRGGLAGVWSNEQFF. The CDR3 DNA follows: TGTGCCAGCAGCTTAAGGGGGGGCCTAGCGGGAGTGTGGAGCAATGAGCAGTTCTTC.

The rearrangement links TRBV4-2 to TRBJ2-6; 7 nucleotides match TRBD1. CDR3 length: 17 amino acids. Germline V lookup: CDR1 LGHNA, CDR2 YNFKEQ. J lost 0 bases, V lost 4 bases, and 6 bases had no gene match. The CDR3 sequence: CASSLTGTASGANVLTF. CDR3 coding DNA: TGTGCCAGCAGCCTAACCGGGACAGCCTCTGGGGCCAACGTCCTGACTTTC.

V is TRBV3-1 and J is TRBJ2-1; 10 bases are a match to TRBD1. The V and J ends lost 4 bases and 6 bases, in that order; junction bases with no gene match: 3. CDR1 is LGHDT and CDR2 is YNNKEL in the germline V gene (reference sequence). The CDR3 extends over 14 amino acids. The DNA for the CDR3 is TGTGCCAGCAGCCGGAGGGACAGGGGCAATGAGCAGTTCTTC. Protein: CASSRRDRGNEQFF.

This clonotype was detected once. Germline is not matched at one junction end, which may reflect a read error. The chain joins TRBV9 to TRBJ2-3; D is ambiguous. The length of the CDR3 is 16 residues. Germline V gene sequence: CDR1 SGDLS, CDR2 YYNGEE. CDR3 region: CASSPVGGYSTDAQYF. CDR3 DNA: TGTGCCAGCAGTCCAGTGGGCGGATATAGCACAGATGCGCAGTATTTT.

This clonotype appeared a few times. The CDR3 DNA sequence: TGTGCCAGCAGCGTAGGAATGGGACTAGCGGGAGTGGGGAGCCAAGAGACCCAGTACTTC. This gives the protein CASSVGMGLAGVGSQETQYF. The chain recombines TRBV9 with TRBJ2-5, with TRBD2 identical over 14 bases. This CDR3 is 20 amino acids long. V dropped 0 bases and J dropped 1; count of bases not matched to a gene: 11. In germline, CDR1 is SGDLS, CDR2 YYNGEE.

V and J are TRBV6-2 or TRBV6-3 and TRBJ2-1; 9 bases are shared with TRBD2. Germline V gene data show CDR1 as MNHEY and CDR2 as SVGEGT. Germline trimming cut 8 bases from V and 7 bases from J; bases unmatched to any gene: 9. The CDR3 length is 14 residues. In DNA form, the CDR3 reads TGTGCCAGCCACATTAGCGGGAGAGGGAATGAGCAGTTCTTC. As protein: CASHISGRGNEQFF.

V usage is TRBV7-2 and J usage is TRBJ2-4; D unresolved. The J call is doubtful: the DNA matches TRBJ2-7 better. This CDR3 comprises 13 residues. Germline CDR1 SGHTA, CDR2 FQGNSA. The chain's CDR3 is CASSVSGVYEQYF. The DNA for the CDR3 is TGTGCCAGCAGTGTTTCAGGAGTCTACGAGCAGTACTTC.

On this clonotype itself: Possible read error: a much larger clone is one base away. The rearrangement uses TRBV7-3 and TRBJ1-1; the D gene is possibly TRBD1 (5 bases). The CDR3 runs 15 residues. Germline V gene data show CDR1 as SGHTA and CDR2 as FQGTGA. In nucleotides, the CDR3 is TGTGCCAGCAGCTTCCGGAAGGGGCCGAACACTGGAGCTTTCTTT. Amino acids: CASSFRKGPNTGAFF.

The chain has TRBV11-2 and TRBJ1-1; D gene unclear. This CDR3 region has 15 residues. Germline assignment: CDR1 SGHAT and CDR2 FQNNGV. The germline V and J ends were trimmed by 7 bases and 4 bases, with 19 bases remaining between them. Written as DNA, the CDR3 is TGTGCCAGCAATCCTATCGTGGGGTCTGGCACTGAAGCTTTCTTT. Translating it yields CASNPIVGSGTEAFF.

The chain couples TRBV7-2 to TRBJ2-3, with D perhaps TRBD1 (6 bases). The CDR3 consists of 15 residues. V lost 2 bases and J 5 bases, leaving 14 bases between the germline ends. Germline values: CDR1 SGHTA, CDR2 FQGNSA. The CDR3 here is CASSLSGTHRDTQYF. DNA for the CDR3: TGTGCCAGCAGCTTATCCGGGACACACAGAGATACGCAGTATTTT.

This CDR3 reads CATSDPSQGRETQYF. The CDR3 coding sequence is TGTGCCACCAGTGATCCATCACAGGGTAGAGAGACCCAGTACTTC. The chain has TRBV24-1 and TRBJ2-7; weak D call: TRBD1 (6 bases). Judging by the DNA end, TRBJ2-5 fits better; the J call may be wrong. The CDR3 totals 15 residues. CDR1 and CDR2 from the germline V gene are KGHDR and SFDVKD.

This clonotype has just a few counts. This sequence joins TRBV11-2 and TRBJ2-3; D is undetermined. Trimming shortened V by 5 bases and J by 4 bases, and 16 bases separated the two germline ends. This CDR3 contains 15 residues. Germline loops: CDR1 SGHAT, CDR2 FQNNGV. CDR3 nucleotide sequence: TGTGCCAGCAGCCGGACCCCGGAATCGGCAGATACGCAGTATTTT. Protein product: CASSRTPESADTQYF.

This clonotype turned up a few times. The V gene is TRBV5-1, the J gene TRBJ2-5; D is uncertain. V was cut by 1 base and J by 1 base, with 11 bases left in between. The CDR3 extends over 15 amino acids. The germline gives CDR1 SGHRS, CDR2 YFSETQ. The CDR3 spells CASSLSRQLQETQYF. The CDR3 DNA reads TGCGCCAGCAGCTTGAGTCGCCAGCTCCAAGAGACCCAGTACTTC.

This chain uses TRBV7-2 with TRBJ2-7, with 7 bases matching TRBD2. The CDR3 runs 16 residues. Germline V gene lookup returns CDR1 SGHTA and CDR2 FQGNSA. J was trimmed by 2 bases and V by 5 bases; bases with no gene match: 12. DNA for the CDR3: TGTGCCAGCAGCCAAGAGGGGTGGCTAGCGGCCTACGAGCAGTACTTC. Its translation is CASSQEGWLAAYEQYF.

The rearrangement uses TRBV13 and TRBJ2-3; 13 positions match TRBD2. CDR3 length: 16 amino acids. The trim removed 5 bases at V and 3 bases at J, leaving 5 bases unmatched. Per the germline V gene, CDR1 is PRHDT and CDR2 is FYEKMQ (reference sequence). The CDR3 bases are TGTGCCAGCAGCAGGCGGACTAGCGGGAGTACAGATACGCAGTATTTT. It yields the protein CASSRRTSGSTDTQYF. The complete variable domain, with remaining parts taken from reference TRBV13 and TRBJ2-3, reads AAGVIQSPRHLIKEKRETATLKCYPIPRHDTVYWYQQGPGQDPQFLISFYEKMQSDKGSIPDRFSAQQFSDYHSELNMSSLELGDSALYFCASSRRTSGSTDTQYFGPGTRLTVL.

The rearrangement links TRBV4-1 to TRBJ2-3, with TRBD2 matching over 7 bases. The germline gives CDR1 MGHRA, CDR2 YSYEKL. The V gene end was trimmed by 1 base and the J gene end by 5 bases; junction bases not matched to a gene: 6. This CDR3 comprises 15 residues. The CDR3 sequence is CASSQGRREIDTQYF. In DNA form, the CDR3 reads TGCGCCAGCAGCCAAGGGCGGCGGGAGATAGATACGCAGTATTTT.

This clonotype came up a few times. The V gene is TRBV10-3, the J gene TRBJ2-7, with D uncertain. Germline assignment: CDR1 ENHRY and CDR2 SYGVKD. The CDR3 spans 14 residues. The V gene lost 3 bases and the J gene lost 3 bases, with 12 bases spanning the gap. In DNA, the CDR3 is TGTGCCATCAGTGAACTGGGTCAGCTCTACGAGCAGTACTTC. Translation gives CAISELGQLYEQYF.

This clonotype has only a few counts. The chain employs TRBV20-1 and TRBJ2-7; D is perhaps TRBD1 or TRBD2 (6 bases each). Germline V lookup: CDR1 DFQATT, CDR2 SNEGSKA (reference sequence). The CDR3 runs 15 residues. With 5 bases removed from V and 1 base from J, the gap between germline ends came to 18 bases. The CDR3 loop is CSALNSGGGSYEQYF. The CDR3 DNA reads TGCAGTGCTTTAAACTCAGGAGGGGGATCCTACGAGCAGTACTTC.

This clonotype was observed a single time. The genes are TRBV20-1 and TRBJ2-1; 9 bases are a match to TRBD1. Germline V gene data show CDR1 as DFQATT and CDR2 as SNEGSKA (reference sequence). The CDR3 totals 14 residues. After removal of 3 bases from V and 15 bases from J, the junction contained 15 bases not matched to a gene. The chain's CDR3 is CSASRRRWDRDAFF. The DNA of the CDR3 is TGCAGTGCTAGTAGGAGGAGGTGGGACAGGGACGCGTTCTTC.

The chain recombines TRBV4-2 with TRBJ2-1; D gene uncertain. The better agreement between TRBJ2-7 and the DNA end casts doubt on the J call. Per germline, CDR1 LGHNA and CDR2 YNFKEQ. The CDR3 sequence is 13 residues long. CDR3 region: CASSRLLGNEQYF. The CDR3, as DNA: TGTGCCAGCAGCCGACTCTTGGGTAATGAGCAGTACTTC.

The rearrangement joins TRBV7-2 to TRBJ2-1; 8 bases align to TRBD2. Germline V gene lookup returns CDR1 SGHTA and CDR2 FQGNSA. The CDR3 length is 16 residues. Germline trimming cut 5 bases from V and 3 bases from J; bases unmatched to any gene: 9. The CDR3 DNA sequence: TGTGCCAGCAGCCACATAGCGGGGAGGGTCTACAATGAGCAGTTCTTC. Its protein is CASSHIAGRVYNEQFF.

This rearrangement joins TRBV7-3 to TRBJ2-3; 7 positions match TRBD2. J gave up 4 bases and V 8 bases, and 9 bases lay outside the gene matches. The CDR3 extends over 14 amino acids. Germline V gives CDR1 SGHTA, CDR2 FQGTGA. CDR3 bases: TGTGCCAGCTCCCCGAGTAGCGGGTCAGATACGCAGTATTTT. Amino acids: CASSPSSGSDTQYF.

This chain joins TRBV5-5 and TRBJ2-5; no clear D. This CDR3 is built from 15 residues. Trimming pared 0 bases from V and 1 base from J, leaving 10 bases between. Germline V CDR1 and CDR2: SGHKS, YYEKEE (reference sequence). The CDR3 DNA reads TGTGCCAGCAGCTTGGGGGTGGCACGCCAAGAGACCCAGTACTTC. This encodes CASSLGVARQETQYF.

The chain couples TRBV29-1 to TRBJ2-1; no clear D gene. V was pared by 4 bases and J by 11 bases, with 9 bases between. The CDR3 contains 10 residues. CDR1 is SQVTM and CDR2 is ANQGSEA in the germline V gene. CDR3 DNA: TGCAGCGTTGTACCGGGCCAGCAGTTCTTC. Encoded protein: CSVVPGQQFF.

The genes are TRBV28 and TRBJ2-1; the match to TRBD2 covers 11 bases. V shed 5 bases, J shed 5 bases, and the junction held 5 bases outside the gene matches. CDR1 MDHEN and CDR2 SYDVKM come from the germline V gene. The CDR3 covers 15 residues. The CDR3 is CASSSSGRAHNEQFF. The CDR3 DNA reads as TGTGCCAGCAGTAGTAGCGGGAGGGCCCACAATGAGCAGTTCTTC.

V gene TRBV3-1 combines with J gene TRBJ2-1, with 8 positions matching TRBD1. Trimming removed 9 bases from V and 2 bases from J; junction bases left unmatched: 9. The CDR3 consists of 15 residues. The germline CDR1 and CDR2 sequences are LGHDT and YNNKEL (reference sequence). For the CDR3, the DNA is TGTGCCAGTAGACAGGGGAGGACGACCTACAATGAGCAGTTCTTC. This translates into CASRQGRTTYNEQFF.

The J gene is TRBJ1-2, the V gene TRBV6-5, with D hard to call. Per germline, CDR1 MNHEY and CDR2 SVGAGI. CDR3 length equals 13 residues. Trimming shortened V by 8 bases and J by 4 bases, and 14 bases separated the two germline ends. CDR3 bases: TGTGCCAGCTCGTCGGGCAGCCGCTATGGCTACACCTTC. Protein: CASSSGSRYGYTF.

This clonotype appeared a few times. J is TRBJ1-6 and V is TRBV27, with TRBD1 as a possible D gene (6 bases). The germline V and J ends were trimmed by 9 bases and 5 bases, with 14 bases remaining between them. CDR3 length: 14 residues. The germline CDR1 and CDR2 sequences are MNHEY and SMNVEV (reference sequence). In DNA, the CDR3 is TGTGCCAGTCGGAAGGACAGAAATAATTCACCCCTCCACTTT. This sequence encodes CASRKDRNNSPLHF.

The CDR3 DNA is TGCAGCGTTGAAAAGTCGATAGCGGGAGGTGATACGCAGTATTTT. Amino acid sequence: CSVEKSIAGGDTQYF. This chain joins TRBV29-1 and TRBJ2-3; 10 bases line up with TRBD2. J gave up 6 bases and V 2 bases, and 8 bases lay outside the gene matches. Germline lookup yields CDR1 SQVTM and CDR2 ANQGSEA. The CDR3 covers 15 residues.

The chain joins TRBV2 to TRBJ2-2; D uncertain. The germline V and J ends were trimmed by 1 base and 8 bases, with 11 bases remaining between them. Germline assignment: CDR1 SNHLY and CDR2 FYNNEI. The CDR3 has 14 residues. CDR3 sequence: CASSEGGGRGELFF. As DNA, the CDR3 is TGTGCCAGCAGTGAAGGAGGCGGTAGGGGGGAGCTGTTTTTT.